What follows are 6 T cell receptor beta chains derived from one specimen sequenced in a study of technical replicates of blood from a handful of donors. Repertoires were generated with immunoSEQ multiplex PCR, while TCRdb's copy carries only in-frame clones and drops some. The top ten hold roughly 0.37% of the sample, which has some 70,000 clones, around 94% seen once. Sequencing used T cells isolated from PBMCs. The origin of the receptors is a human donor in good health.

J is TRBJ2-2 and V is TRBV9; tentatively, D is TRBD1 (6 bases). The V end was cut by 4 bases, the J end by 6 bases, with 10 bases between. Germline V gene sequence: CDR1 SGDLS, CDR2 YYNGEE. The CDR3 is 13 residues long. DNA for the CDR3: TGTGCCAGCAGCTTCAAGGGGGCCGGGGAGCTGTTTTTT. Amino acid sequence: CASSFKGAGELFF.

This clone was counted only a few times. The J gene is TRBJ2-1, the V gene TRBV4-1; 14 positions match TRBD2. J lost 7 bases, V lost 1 base, and 3 bases had no gene match. Looked up from germline, CDR1 is MGHRA and CDR2 is YSYEKL. The CDR3 length is 16 residues. The CDR3 here is CASSQGGLAGENEQFF. CDR3 coding DNA: TGCGCCAGCAGCCAAGGGGGACTAGCGGGAGAGAATGAGCAGTTCTTC.

The chain's CDR3 is CASSQVGLPSYEQYF. The CDR3 bases are TGCGCCAGCAGCCAAGTTGGACTCCCCTCCTACGAGCAGTACTTC. The chain employs TRBV4-1 and TRBJ2-7, with D possibly being TRBD2 (5 bases). The V gene lost 1 base and the J gene lost 0 bases, with 10 bases spanning the gap. The CDR3 contains 15 residues. Germline V gene sequence: CDR1 MGHRA, CDR2 YSYEKL.

The chain joins TRBV13 to TRBJ1-3; 9 nucleotides agree with TRBD1. The CDR3 runs 16 residues. Germline CDR1 is PRHDT and CDR2 is FYEKMQ (reference sequence). V was pared by 5 bases and J by 8 bases, with 13 bases of the junction left unmatched. CDR3 sequence: CASSPSRQGVRHTIYF. CDR3 bases: TGTGCCAGCAGCCCAAGCCGACAGGGGGTTAGACACACCATATATTTT.

This chain connects TRBV6-5 to TRBJ2-1; D is perhaps TRBD1 (6 bases). Trimming removed 0 bases from V and 8 bases from J, with 11 bases in between. CDR3 length equals 14 residues. Germline V lookup: CDR1 MNHEY, CDR2 SVGAGI. The CDR3 nucleotides are TGTGCCAGCAGTTACTCACAGGGCGATGATGAGCAGTTCTTC. Protein sequence: CASSYSQGDDEQFF.

The genes are TRBV28 and TRBJ1-1; the D gene is possibly TRBD1 (5 bases). The CDR3 totals 14 residues. Germline V gene sequence: CDR1 MDHEN, CDR2 SYDVKM. V lost 6 bases and J lost 4, with 15 bases in between. CDR3 loop: CASSLQVGFTEAFF. CDR3 coding DNA: TGTGCCAGCAGCCTACAGGTGGGTTTCACTGAAGCTTTCTTT.